This TCR beta chain comes out of a study of CD8 T cells in Susac syndrome. Background on the study: The sequenced Susac syndrome patients comprised roughly 6 with active disease and 8 or 9 in remission. The Susac syndrome patients were therapy-naive, on corticosteroids, or on intravenous immunoglobulin alone at blood draw. Study-level points and caveats: Clonal expansion was not seen in any Susac syndrome CD4+ T cell repertoire.

With random hexamers, roughly 0.45 to 1 ug RNA was reverse transcribed. TCR beta CDR3 was amplified by immunoSEQ multiplex PCR. This amplification extended across 54 Vbeta and 13 Jbeta segments. Each CDR3 protein is one row after TCRdb ran MiXCR on the immunoSEQ multiplex PCR reads. The sample carries some 150,000 distinct CDR3 sequences, approximately 95% recorded once. A remark on this clonotype: Its antigen is unknown.

The ends lost 5 bases at V and 7 bases at J; junction bases unmatched: 17. Germline V gives CDR1 SGHRS, CDR2 YFSETQ. CDR3 size: 18 residues. The sequenced material came from CD4+ T cells from PBMCs. This TCR was sampled from a human donor with Susac syndrome. The rearrangement uses TRBV5-1 and TRBJ2-1; TRBD2 matches 11 bases. The CDR3: CASRGGQGSSGRRNEQFF. The CDR3 nucleotides are TGCGCCAGCAGAGGGGGACAGGGTTCTAGCGGGAGGAGGAATGAGCAGTTCTTC.